Presented here are 30 T cell receptor delta chains from one specimen sequenced in a study of gamma-delta T cells after stem cell transplantation. TCRdb reanalyzed the RT-PCR reads using CATT. The data show about 1,500 delta-chain clones, with roughly 1.7% seen just once and approximately 70% held by the top ten. Input material: gamma-delta T cells. The receptor set was obtained from a human donor. It is not recorded whose cells these are; they may come from a transplant donor.

This clone ranks as medium-sized. A read error is the likely source, as a far larger clone sits one nucleotide away. The chain carries TRDV2 and TRDJ1; the D gene is possibly TRDD3 (6 bases). Germline CDR1 GEAIGNYY, CDR2 EKD. V gave up 1 base and J gave up 0 bases, with 11 bases separating them. The CDR3 runs 15 residues. CDR3: CACDTLGTYTDKLIF. For the CDR3, the DNA is TGTGCCTGTGACACGCTGGGGACCTACACCGATAAACTCATCTTT.

This clone has a handful of counts. TCRdb's protein, taken from a much larger clone, differs from this DNA's translation at residue 5, likely owing to a read error; the protein displayed comes from the DNA. The chain has TRDV2 and TRDJ1; 8 bases fit TRDD3. The germline V gene encodes CDR1 GEAIGNYY and CDR2 EKD. This CDR3 contains 20 residues. Trimming at V came to 3 bases and at J to 1 base, leaving 21 bases not matched to a gene. The CDR3 nucleotides read TGTGCCTGTGACCCCGTCTCGAACCCGGGATACGGGGAACCCACCGATAAACTCATCTTT. The encoded protein is CACDPVSNPGYGEPTDKLIF.

In its sample, this clone was seen a few times. TCRdb shows a much larger clone's protein in place of this DNA's translation, and the two differ at residue 5, likely through a read error; the protein shown is translated from the DNA. The rearrangement joins TRDV1 to TRDJ1; TRDD2 agrees at 7 bases. Trimming cost V 6 bases and J 2 bases; bases outside gene matches: 30. This CDR3 has 22 residues. Germline CDR1 and CDR2: TSWWSYY and QGS. CDR3 residues: CALGRIGFSYLYGVGPTDKLIF. The CDR3 nucleotides are TGTGCTCTTGGCCGTATAGGGTTTTCCTACCTATATGGAGTGGGTCCTACCGATAAACTCATCTTT.

With respect to this clone: The amino acid sequence in TCRdb belongs to a much larger clone and departs from this DNA's translation at residue 5, likely a sequencing read error; the sequence shown is translated from the DNA. This rearrangement joins TRDV1 to TRDJ1, with TRDD2 identical over 9 bases. Looked up from germline, CDR1 is TSWWSYY and CDR2 is QGS. The ends lost 6 bases at V and 2 bases at J; junction bases unmatched: 25. The CDR3 is 21 amino acids. The CDR3 DNA sequence: TGTGCTCTTGGCTCTTTACCTTCCTACCGCATCCAAATGCGGAGGACCGATAAACTCATCTTT. This codes for CALGSLPSYRIQMRRTDKLIF.

The table lists this clone with a few counts. A read error likely explains this, since a far larger clone differs by one base. Other DNA sequences in this specimen translate into the identical CDR3. The rearrangement links TRDV2 to TRDJ1; TRDD3 aligns across 8 bases. The V gene's germline CDR1 is GEAIGNYY and CDR2 EKD. The CDR3 runs 17 residues. CDR3 DNA: TGCGCCTGTGACGCTGTTCTGGGGGACCCGTACACCGATAAACTCATCTTT. Translating gives CACDAVLGDPYTDKLIF.

This clone was picked up a small number of times. With a far larger clone one base away, a read error is the likely cause. Other DNA sequences in this specimen translate into the identical CDR3. This chain uses TRDV1 with TRDJ1, with 12 bases aligning to TRDD3. The CDR3 sequence is 21 residues long. CDR1 TSWWSYY and CDR2 QGS come from the germline V gene. CDR3 in amino acids: CALGEISYSWGIRGDTDKLIF. The DNA of the CDR3 is TGTGCCCTTGGGGAAATTTCCTACTCCTGGGGGATACGAGGCGACACCGATAAACTCATCTTT.

The CDR3 DNA reads as TGTGCCTGTGACAACGTACTGGGGGATACGCGTATTCCCACCGATAAACTCATCTTT. This translates into CACDNVLGDTRIPTDKLIF. This rearrangement joins TRDV2 to TRDJ1; 13 bases agree with TRDD3. The ends lost 2 bases at V and 1 base at J; junction bases unmatched: 12. Per germline, CDR1 GEAIGNYY and CDR2 EKD. The CDR3 consists of 19 residues.

The chain employs TRDV1 and TRDJ1, with 7 bases lining up with TRDD3. The CDR3 spans 22 residues. Germline-derived CDR1 and CDR2 are TSWWSYY and QGS. With V trimmed by 4 bases and J by 2 bases, 28 bases remained unmatched. The CDR3 DNA follows: TGTGCTCTTGGGGCCAGGGATTCCCCCTCCATTGGTGGGGGAATCTCAACCGATAAACTCATCTTT. This sequence encodes CALGARDSPSIGGGISTDKLIF.

In its sample, this clone is large. The sample contains more than one DNA sequence encoding this CDR3. V usage is TRDV2 and J usage is TRDJ1, with TRDD3 matching 7 bases. Looked up from germline, CDR1 is GEAIGNYY and CDR2 is EKD. With 0 bases clipped from V and 2 bases from J, the junction kept 20 bases outside the gene matches. The CDR3 length is 20 residues. The CDR3 reads CACDTVGGSHKLFVTDKLIF. As DNA, the CDR3 is TGTGCCTGTGACACCGTAGGGGGATCCCACAAACTCTTCGTGACCGATAAACTCATCTTT.

In its sample, this clone was seen a few times. The gene calls are TRDV2 and TRDJ3; 10 bases agree with TRDD3. The CDR3 runs to 21 residues. Germline CDR1 reads GEAIGNYY; CDR2 reads EKD. The junction had 11 bases not matched to a gene; V was cut back by 1 base and J by 0 bases. CDR3 sequence: CACDTVGDTIPSSWDTRQMFF. In DNA, the CDR3 is TGTGCCTGTGACACGGTGGGGGATACTATCCCCAGCTCCTGGGACACCCGACAGATGTTTTTC.

A word on this clone: TCRdb lists the protein of a much larger clone for this DNA, which differs at residue 6, so this is likely a read error; the protein given here is translated from the DNA itself. DNA of the CDR3: TGTGCCTGTGACACACCATATGCTGGGGGATACGAAAACACCGATAAACTCATCTTT. Its protein is CACDTPYAGGYENTDKLIF. The chain has TRDV2 and TRDJ1, with 12 bases matching TRDD3. The V gene's germline CDR1 is GEAIGNYY and CDR2 EKD. The CDR3 is 19 amino acids. V trimming: 1 base; J trimming: 0 bases; junction bases outside the gene matches: 11.

In this sample, this clone turned up a few times. The protein given by TCRdb reflects a much larger clone and differs at residue 14 from this DNA's translation, likely from a read error; the protein shown is the DNA's translation. This chain joins TRDV3 and TRDJ1, with 12 bases lining up with TRDD3. This CDR3 contains 18 residues. The germline gives CDR1 TVYSNPD, CDR2 GDNSRS (reference sequence). The CDR3 loop reads CAFRPVLYWGILTNKLIF. CDR3 nucleotide sequence: TGTGCCTTTAGGCCGGTTCTTTACTGGGGGATACTCACCAATAAACTCATCTTT.

For this clone: TCRdb attributes to this sequence the protein of a much larger clone, which differs from the DNA translation at residue 3; a read error is likely, and the protein displayed is translated from the DNA. The V gene is TRDV2, the J gene TRDJ1; 12 nucleotides match TRDD3. This CDR3 is 17 amino acids long. Per germline, CDR1 GEAIGNYY and CDR2 EKD. CDR3 nucleotide sequence: TGTGCCCGTGAGGAGCTGGGGGATACGAGGTACACCGATAAACTCATCTTT. It codes for CAREELGDTRYTDKLIF.

In this sample, this clone turned up many times. This likely stems from a read error, as it lies one base from a far larger clone. The J gene is TRDJ1, the V gene TRDV1; 10 bases are a match to TRDD3. CDR1 and CDR2 (germline): TSWWSYY, QGS. Germline trimming cut 4 bases from V and 6 bases from J; bases unmatched to any gene: 17. There are 18 residues in the CDR3. The CDR3 region has the DNA TGTGCTCTTGGGGTCGATACTGGGGGATCCCAACTGGGATATAAACTCATCTTT. Encoded protein: CALGVDTGGSQLGYKLIF.

Concerning this clone itself: TCRdb shows a much larger clone's protein in place of this DNA's translation, and the two differ at residue 18, likely through a read error; the protein shown is translated from the DNA. The genes are TRDV2 and TRDJ3; 8 bases align to TRDD3. This CDR3 spans 22 amino acids. CDR1 and CDR2 (germline): GEAIGNYY, EKD. CDR3 in amino acids: CACDTGSVLGALPSWDTQQMFF. The CDR3 DNA reads as TGTGCCTGTGACACCGGATCGGTACTGGGGGCTCTACCCTCCTGGGACACCCAACAGATGTTTTTC.

This clone was observed a handful of times. The TCRdb record carries a much larger clone's protein, which differs from this DNA's translation at residue 6; a read error is the likely cause, and the protein listed here is the DNA translation. The chain has TRDV2 and TRDJ2; D might be TRDD2 (6 bases). Deletions cut 1 base from V and 6 bases from J, with 32 bases between. This CDR3 has 21 residues. CDR1 is GEAIGNYY and CDR2 is EKD in the germline V gene. This CDR3 reads CACDTASSPSGGVIRAAQLFF. CDR3 DNA sequence: TGTGCCTGTGACACGGCTTCTTCCCCTTCCGGAGGGGTAATAAGGGCAGCACAACTCTTCTTT.

This clone was observed a few times. A far larger clone is just one base off, so this is likely a read error. Different DNA sequences within this sample yield the same CDR3. The gene calls are TRDV2 and TRDJ1; no clear D. The CDR3 sequence is 17 residues long. From germline, CDR1 is GEAIGNYY and CDR2 EKD. Trimming pared 1 base from V and 0 bases from J, leaving 17 bases between. CDR3 loop: CACDTLSRDPHTDKLIF. The DNA for the CDR3 is TGTGCCTGTGACACGCTCTCTCGTGATCCACACACCGATAAACTCATCTTT.

With respect to this clone: A read error is the likely source, as a far larger clone sits one nucleotide away. The sample contains more than one DNA sequence encoding this CDR3. V and J are TRDV2 and TRDJ1; 12 bases map to TRDD3. The CDR3 has 19 residues. CDR1 is GEAIGNYY, CDR2 EKD, per germline. CDR3 region: CACDTLYAGGYENTDKLIF. CDR3 DNA sequence: TGCGCCTGTGACACACTATATGCTGGGGGATACGAAAACACCGATAAACTCATCTTT.

Within the sample, this clone is large. Other DNA sequences in this sample translate to the same CDR3. V is TRDV2 and J is TRDJ1; 13 positions agree with TRDD3. Germline CDR1 is GEAIGNYY and CDR2 is EKD. With 0 bases clipped from V and 0 bases from J, the junction kept 15 bases outside the gene matches. The CDR3 is 21 residues long. CDR3 nucleotides: TGTGCCTGTGACACCGTGATACTGGGGGATACGTCCAACCCGTACACCGATAAACTCATCTTT. It codes for CACDTVILGDTSNPYTDKLIF.

In the case of this clone: The translation of this DNA and the TCRdb protein of a much larger clone differ at residue 11, probably owing to a read error; the protein shown here is translated from the DNA. The chain has TRDV2 and TRDJ1, with TRDD3 matching 9 bases. The V gene end was trimmed by 1 base and the J gene end by 0 bases; junction bases not matched to a gene: 14. Germline loops: CDR1 GEAIGNYY, CDR2 EKD. The CDR3 consists of 19 residues. CDR3 in amino acids: CACDTLYAGGCENTDKLIF. CDR3 sequence (DNA): TGTGCCTGTGACACACTATATGCTGGGGGATGCGAAAACACCGATAAACTCATCTTT.

With regard to this clone: TCRdb's entry gives the protein of a much larger clone, which mismatches this DNA's translation at residue 4, likely from a read error; the protein reported here is translated from the DNA. This sequence joins TRDV2 and TRDJ1; 13 bases line up with TRDD3. The germline CDR1 and CDR2 sequences are GEAIGNYY and EKD. This CDR3 spans 21 amino acids. CDR3: CACGTVILGDTSNPYTDKLIF. In DNA, the CDR3 is TGTGCCTGTGGCACCGTGATACTGGGGGATACGTCCAACCCGTACACCGATAAACTCATCTTT.

This clone has at least ten counts. A far larger clone is just one base off, so this is likely a read error. The chain recombines TRDV1 with TRDJ1, with 9 bases aligning to TRDD3. The CDR3 totals 23 residues. CDR1 is TSWWSYY and CDR2 is QGS in the germline V gene. The junction had 26 bases not matched to a gene; V was cut back by 0 bases and J by 3 bases. The CDR3 DNA follows: TGTGCTCTTGGGGAACTGCGGTTGTACTGGGGGACGCCGGGCCGGCCAGACTCCGATAAACTCATCTTT. Translation: CALGELRLYWGTPGRPDSDKLIF.

This clone was found a few times. The same CDR3 arises from other DNA sequences in this sample as well. The rearrangement links TRDV2 to TRDJ3, with 9 bases that match TRDD3. This CDR3 is built from 22 residues. CDR1 is GEAIGNYY and CDR2 is EKD in the germline V gene. After removal of 1 base from V and 0 bases from J, the junction contained 15 bases not matched to a gene. The chain's CDR3 is CACDTLLGDTIPSSWDTRQMFF. DNA of the CDR3: TGTGCCTGTGACACTTTACTGGGGGACACTATCCCCAGCTCCTGGGACACCCGACAGATGTTTTTC.

This clone came up a few times. A far larger clone is one nucleotide away, so this likely arose from a read error. Other nucleotide sequences from this sample produce the same CDR3. This rearrangement joins TRDV2 to TRDJ1; 7 bases match TRDD3. Germline CDR1 reads GEAIGNYY; CDR2 reads EKD. Losses at the gene ends were 1 base for V and 0 bases for J; bases not matched to a gene: 13. The CDR3 extends over 18 amino acids. This chain's CDR3 is CACDTAWGPTLYTDKLIF. In DNA form, the CDR3 reads TGTGCCTGTGACACAGCCTGGGGGCCCACCTTGTACACCGATAAACTCATCTTT.

By share, this clone counts as medium-sized. With a far larger clone one base away, a read error is the likely cause. Other DNA sequences in the same sample also yield this CDR3. V and J are TRDV1 and TRDJ1, with D possibly TRDD2 on 8 matching bases. Germline V lookup: CDR1 TSWWSYY, CDR2 QGS. The CDR3 spans 19 residues. The CDR3 here is CALGTPFLILGNGADKLIF. The CDR3 DNA reads TGCGCTCTTGGGACCCCCTTCCTAATACTGGGGAACGGGGCCGATAAACTCATCTTT.

As regards this clone: The protein TCRdb gives is from a much larger clone and does not agree with this DNA's translation at residue 13, likely a read error; the protein shown here comes from the DNA. CDR3 coding DNA: TGTGCCTGTGACACCCTTCCTAGCAGCCCCCACGGCGCCGATAAACTCATCTTT. It encodes CACDTLPSSPHGADKLIF. The V gene is TRDV2, the J gene TRDJ1; 7 bases are a match to TRDD2. CDR3 length: 18 amino acids. Per the germline V gene, CDR1 is GEAIGNYY and CDR2 is EKD. After removal of 0 bases from V and 3 bases from J, the junction contained 15 bases not matched to a gene.

This clone was observed a few times. An end of the junction differs from the germline gene, which may be a read error. At the DNA level, this CDR3 is encoded by other sequences in the same sample as well. This rearrangement joins TRDV1 to TRDJ1; 12 bases match TRDD3. The CDR3 runs 19 residues. Germline V gene sequence: CDR1 TSWWSYY, CDR2 QGS. The CDR3 bases are TGCGCCCTTGGGGAAGAGACGGTCTGGGGGATACGAATCACCGATAAACTCATCTTT. Translation gives CALGEETVWGIRITDKLIF.

For this clone: The TCRdb protein, from a much larger clone, departs from this DNA's translation at residue 13, likely by read error; the protein shown derives from the DNA. The V and J genes are TRDV2 and TRDJ1; D is perhaps TRDD3 (6 bases). Germline V gene sequence: CDR1 GEAIGNYY, CDR2 EKD. The V end lost 0 bases, the J end lost 2 bases, and 24 bases lay between the germline ends. This CDR3 is 19 amino acids long. CDR3 sequence reads: CACDTMGTTGGTTTDKLIF. The CDR3 nucleotides are TGTGCCTGTGACACCATGGGAACAACGGGGGGAACCACTACCGATAAACTCATCTTT.

This clone is large within its sample. Other DNA sequences in this specimen translate into the identical CDR3. This chain joins TRDV2 and TRDJ1; TRDD3 aligns across 8 bases. The CDR3 spans 18 residues. V shed 0 bases, J shed 0 bases, and the junction held 11 bases outside the gene matches. The V gene's germline CDR1 is GEAIGNYY and CDR2 EKD. CDR3 residues: CACDTVSGGLRYTDKLIF. The CDR3 DNA is TGTGCCTGTGACACCGTGTCTGGGGGACTACGGTACACCGATAAACTCATCTTT.

In the case of this clone: The protein given by TCRdb reflects a much larger clone and differs at residue 12 from this DNA's translation, likely from a read error; the protein shown is the DNA's translation. The chain recombines TRDV2 with TRDJ1; TRDD3 might be the D (6 bases). The germline CDR1 and CDR2 sequences are GEAIGNYY and EKD. V was pared by 3 bases and J by 1 base, with 23 bases between. The CDR3 is made up of 18 amino acids. The CDR3 is CACDPVGDRKHFTDKLIF. CDR3 DNA sequence: TGTGCCTGTGACCCCGTTGGGGATCGTAAGCACTTCACCGATAAACTCATCTTT.